Detailed here is one TCR beta chain. The sample originates from a study of blood T cell repertoires in COVID-19. Study-level background: T cells, B-cell-depleted T cells, or PBMCs provided the cDNA or gDNA that served as material.

The authors' processing: Using reference gene primer amplification, nucleated cell counts were estimated. Data came from immunoSEQ multiplex PCR; TCRdb stores just in-frame clones and leaves some out. V, J and clone size are those of that table, while D and trimming were read from the DNA. Here the sample spans around 380,000 clones, roughly 86% being singletons. This CDR3 region has 18 residues. Trimming took off 4 bases at V and 2 bases at J, with 25 bases between the two ends. The germline V gene encodes CDR1 SGHKS and CDR2 YYEKEE (reference sequence). The V call is TRBV5-5, the J call TRBJ2-7; a weak D match, TRBD1 (8 bases). The sequence came from a human donor with acute or convalescent COVID-19. The donor label of this sample is uncertain. Sequencing was carried out using peripheral blood. CDR3 residues: CASSPGQGGSIRTYEQYF. The DNA of the CDR3 is TGTGCCAGCAGCCCCGGACAGGGAGGGTCTATTAGGACCTACGAGCAGTACTTC.